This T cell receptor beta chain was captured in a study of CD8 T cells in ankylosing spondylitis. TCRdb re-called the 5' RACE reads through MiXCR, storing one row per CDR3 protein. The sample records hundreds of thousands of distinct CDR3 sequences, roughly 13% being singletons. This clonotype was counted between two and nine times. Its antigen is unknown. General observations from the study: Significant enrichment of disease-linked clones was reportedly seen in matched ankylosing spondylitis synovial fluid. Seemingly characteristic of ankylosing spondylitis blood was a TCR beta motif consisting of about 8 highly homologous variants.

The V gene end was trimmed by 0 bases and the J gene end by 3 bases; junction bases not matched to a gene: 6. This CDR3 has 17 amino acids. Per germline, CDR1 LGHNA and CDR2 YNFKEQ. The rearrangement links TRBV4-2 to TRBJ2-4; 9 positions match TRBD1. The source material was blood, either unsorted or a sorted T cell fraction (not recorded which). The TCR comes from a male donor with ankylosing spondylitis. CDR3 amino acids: CASSQDAWTGDKNIQYF. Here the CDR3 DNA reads TGTGCCAGCAGCCAAGATGCTTGGACAGGGGACAAAAACATTCAGTACTTC.